This T cell receptor (beta chain) emerged from a study of shared clonotypes between healthy human individuals. Study at large: The study drew on a couple of women and a few men aged 18 to 49 as donors.

Among the donors, all were Caucasian adults who lived in Nashville, Tennessee. Assay: immunoSEQ multiplex PCR; the TCRdb copy retains only in-frame clones and omits some. Found here are approximately 500,000 clones, 75% to 80% of them singletons; the top ten hold about 12%. V gave up 10 bases and J gave up 7 bases, with 19 bases separating them. Germline values: CDR1 MNHEY, CDR2 SMNVEV (reference sequence). The CDR3 is made up of 13 amino acids. The TCR sequence derives from a woman aged 40 to 49 in good health. Some clones in this sample may be carry-over from other donors' samples. V and J are TRBV27 and TRBJ2-5, with no clear D. The specimen sequenced was PBMCs. The CDR3: CATSDGRSATQYF. The CDR3 DNA reads as TGTGCCACCTCGGACGGACGGAGTGCGACCCAGTACTTC.